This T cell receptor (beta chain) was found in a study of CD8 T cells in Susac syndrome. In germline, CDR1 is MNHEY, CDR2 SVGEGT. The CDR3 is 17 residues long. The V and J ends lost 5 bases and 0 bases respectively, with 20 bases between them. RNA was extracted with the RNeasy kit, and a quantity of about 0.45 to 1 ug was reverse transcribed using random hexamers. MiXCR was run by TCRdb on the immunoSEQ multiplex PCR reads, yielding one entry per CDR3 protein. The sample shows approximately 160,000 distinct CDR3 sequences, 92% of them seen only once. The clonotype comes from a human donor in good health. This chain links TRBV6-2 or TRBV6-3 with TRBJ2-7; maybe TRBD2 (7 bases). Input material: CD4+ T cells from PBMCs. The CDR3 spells CASSGDFGGRSSYEQYF. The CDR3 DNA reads TGTGCCAGCAGTGGGGACTTCGGGGGGCGGAGCTCCTACGAGCAGTACTTC.